This entry is about one TCR beta chain. Clones were read by immunoSEQ multiplex PCR, and TCRdb kept only the in-frame ones, dropping some. The sample holds 90,000 to 150,000 clones, around 90% seen once. This entry belongs to a study of T cell responses to AZD1222 COVID-19 vaccine. Looked up from germline, CDR1 is MNHEY and CDR2 is SMNVEV (reference sequence). V dropped 5 bases and J dropped 0 bases, with 14 bases sitting between them. The CDR3 contains 17 residues. The TCR sequence derives from an adult in good health. The chain recombines TRBV27 with TRBJ1-6; D is unclear. The sample consisted of peripheral blood, taken on day 0 of AZD1222 vaccination. CDR3 sequence reads: CASSLRPRSSYNSPLHF. The CDR3 region has the DNA TGTGCCAGCAGTCTGAGACCCAGGAGCTCCTATAATTCACCCCTCCACTTT.